Included here is one TCR beta chain sequence, with context. The antigen is unknown. Primers included in the PCR were 60 Vbeta and 13 Jbeta primers. Study processing details: Later, 65 million to 85 million unique TCR beta chains were counted in an analysis, and around 11 million of them were shared. Method: immunoSEQ multiplex PCR; TCRdb's copy keeps in-frame clones and lacks some. The V and J calls and clone size are taken from that table; D and trimming were inferred from the DNA. Of 70,000 to 85,000 clones listed, approximately 60% are singletons. CDR1 and CDR2 from the germline V gene are SGHNT and YYREEE (reference sequence). The CDR3 spans 13 residues. V was pared by 9 bases and J by 2 bases, with 15 bases between. This entry is derived from a study of cytomegalovirus exposure and HLA in healthy donors. Notes on the study in general: In vitro assays verified that three CMV-associated chains recognized CMV antigens specifically. Earlier analysis found most TCR beta V segments productive about 87% or about 30% of the time.

Sequenced input: PBMCs. This sequence was found in a male donor in good health and CMV-seropositive. The chain couples TRBV5-4 to TRBJ2-7, with D possibly matching TRBD2 (6 bases). The chain's CDR3 is CATSGSGPYEQYF. The DNA of the CDR3 is TGTGCCACCTCCGGGAGCGGTCCCTACGAGCAGTACTTC.